This T cell receptor (beta chain) was documented in a study of PD-L1 blockade in urothelial cancer (dated by TCRdb to about 2017). In the study overall: Therapy was started at some point between 2013 and 2015 for all patients, and atezolizumab 1,200 mg was administered intravenously every 3 weeks. About nine tenths of the roughly 29 patients were males with bladder-origin urothelial cancer, and about 60% of the 29 reported a prior smoking history. Patients had an ECOG performance status of 0 or 1 and had received between 0 and 3 prior chemotherapy regimens. Blood samples were analyzed at two time points: 3 weeks after treatment start (second dose) and 6 weeks after treatment start. A median of around 150,000 T cells and 80,000 to 95,000 unique TCRs was obtained from blood samples, and a median clonality of about 0.08 was observed. Somatic, immune and clinical correlates of response to PD-L1 blockade with atezolizumab in urothelial cancer were the focus of an exploratory multi-omic analysis. Pretreatment tumor samples and matched peripheral blood, collected serially before and after atezolizumab treatment, underwent TCR sequencing. Durable clinical benefit was defined as a progression-free survival longer than 6 months, and TCR features were additionally tested against progression-free survival and overall survival. In the same patients, whole exome sequencing and RNA sequencing of pretreatment tumors were performed in addition to TCR sequencing. Durable clinical benefit was achieved by nine patients but not by the remaining 20. Pretreatment blood TCR-seq was available for 30 or so patients, at least one posttreatment blood collection was obtained for around 25 patients, and tumor TCR-seq was available for around 25 patients. What the research found in general, with its limitations: Because the sample size was small (n of about 27) and many exploratory analyses were performed, the results are intended to be hypothesis-generating. Patients with durable benefit showed greater expansion of tumor-associated TCR clones in peripheral blood 3 weeks after starting treatment (n of about 20, p = 0.022). Improved progression-free and overall survival was associated with having pretreatment peripheral blood TCR clonality below the median.

Points on this clone: Its antigen is currently not known. Nothing much larger sits one base from this clone, and base qualities are not available.

Clipping removes 1 base from V and 2 bases from J, with 7 as the unmatched junction base count. Taken from cysteine to phenylalanine, the CDR3 has 16 residues. Just the 48-base CDR3 DNA is kept, in frame starting at base 1. CDR1 and CDR2, per the germline V gene, are SGHVS and FQNEAQ. Sample time point, as interpreted from the label and publication: pretreatment peripheral blood. A total of 25 to 30 patients with locally advanced or metastatic urothelial carcinoma, treated at Memorial Sloan Kettering on a trial protocol, made up the cohort. Peripheral blood mononuclear cells were collected from each patient pretreatment and during treatment, giving between 1 and 8 total time points per patient. The Qiagen DNeasy Blood extraction kit was used to purify genomic DNA from total PBMCs and from tumor samples. PBMCs were collected pretreatment and during treatment, and were isolated and stored as previously described.

Synthetic TCR analog templates were spiked into each PCR so that absolute template abundance could be estimated from read counts. Using the immunoSEQ assay, TCRbeta CDR3 regions were amplified from genomic DNA with bias-controlled V and J gene primers. Sequencing of rearranged TCRbeta segments was done at approximately 20X coverage. The published analysis was carried out like this. Sequencing errors were corrected by clustering and CDR3s were annotated against IMGT to assign V, D and J genes. Downstream analyses used only productive TCRbeta rearrangements and left out out-of-frame or stop-codon sequences. Clonality was calculated as one minus the Shannon entropy normalized by the log of the number of unique productive sequences. Fisher's exact test with Benjamini-Hochberg correction, using a cutoff of adjusted p below 0.01, was how clones that differed between time points or between blood and tumor were identified. As stored in TCRdb, this immuneACCESS dataset retains in-frame rearrangements with V and J assigned. A fraction of the clones does not appear; measured against another copy, unresolved V genes explain less than half of the discrepancy, and the remainder lacks a known reason. V, J and clone size reflect that table, while D and trimming were determined from the DNA. Across this sample there are approximately 94,000 clones, with around 90% seen only once. Jointly, the top ten make up about 2% of the sample.

The sequence was collected from a man aged 55 to 69 with urothelial cancer. The chain is assembled from TRBV7-8 and TRBJ2-7, and TRBD2 matches 8 of the central bases. Sequencing used PBMCs, obtained around atezolizumab (anti-PD-L1) treatment. The CDR3: CASSLGVSGTPYEQYF. DNA sequence: TGTGCCAGCAGCTTAGGTGTTAGCGGGACTCCCTACGAGCAGTACTTC.